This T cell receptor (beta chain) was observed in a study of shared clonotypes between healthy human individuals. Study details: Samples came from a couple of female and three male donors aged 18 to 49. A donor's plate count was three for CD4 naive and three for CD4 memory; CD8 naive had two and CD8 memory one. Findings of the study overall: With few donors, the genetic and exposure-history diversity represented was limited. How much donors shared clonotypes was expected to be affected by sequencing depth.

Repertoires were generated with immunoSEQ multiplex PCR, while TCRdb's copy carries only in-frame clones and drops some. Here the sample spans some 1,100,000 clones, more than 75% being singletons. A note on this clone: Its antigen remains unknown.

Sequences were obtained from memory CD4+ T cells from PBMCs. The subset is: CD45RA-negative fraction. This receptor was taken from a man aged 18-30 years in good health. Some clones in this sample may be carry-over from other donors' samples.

The CDR3 nucleotides read TGCAGCGTTGACAGACAGGGAGGGGTCGAGCAGTACTTC. As protein: CSVDRQGGVEQYF. This rearrangement joins TRBV29-1 to TRBJ2-5; possibly TRBD1 or TRBD2 for D (7 bases each). The J call may be wrong; the DNA end is better matched by TRBJ2-7. Per germline, CDR1 SQVTM and CDR2 ANQGSEA. This CDR3 contains 13 residues.